These 31 T cell receptor beta chains were all obtained from the same sample, sequenced in a study of T cell clones after liver transplantation. Only in-frame clones appear in the TCRdb table, and some are missing; sequencing was by immunoSEQ multiplex PCR. The data hold about 120,000 clones, with roughly nine tenths observed a single time. The source was CD4+ T cells from blood, collected 12 months after liver transplant. The source of these receptors is a human patient who received a liver transplant. Some T cells may arise from the graft donor.

The rearrangement links TRBV5-1 to TRBJ2-3; 9 bases line up with TRBD2. J lost 8 bases, V lost 4 bases, and 14 bases had no gene match. Germline assignment: CDR1 SGHRS and CDR2 YFSETQ. The CDR3 sequence is 16 residues long. As DNA, the CDR3 is TGCGCCAGCAGCACCGTGACTAGCGGCGCGGGTGTTACGCAGTATTTT. Protein: CASSTVTSGAGVTQYF.

This rearrangement joins TRBV5-1 to TRBJ1-1, with D possibly TRBD1 on 5 matching bases. V dropped 2 bases and J dropped 5 bases, with 13 bases sitting between them. The CDR3 loop spans 14 amino acids. In germline, CDR1 is SGHRS, CDR2 YFSETQ. CDR3 nucleotide sequence: TGCGCCAGCAGCTTAGGCAGGGTCAGGACTGAAGCTTTCTTT. Its protein is CASSLGRVRTEAFF.

This chain joins TRBV7-2 and TRBJ1-2; TRBD1 matches 7 bases. Germline trimming cut 0 bases from V and 0 bases from J; bases unmatched to any gene: 7. This CDR3 comprises 17 residues. Germline CDR1 and CDR2: SGHTA and FQGNSA. In nucleotides, the CDR3 is TGTGCCAGCAGCTTAGCCGGCAGGGGGACAGCTAACTATGGCTACACCTTC. Translated, it gives CASSLAGRGTANYGYTF. The full variable domain, rest sourced from reference TRBV7-2 and TRBJ1-2, is GAGVSQSPSNKVTEKGKDVELRCDPISGHTALYWYRQSLGQGLEFLIYFQGNSAPDKSGLPSDRFSAERTGGSVSTLTIQRTQQEDSAVYLCASSLAGRGTANYGYTFGSGTRLTVV.

The chain combines TRBV9 with TRBJ2-2, with D unresolved. Germline V CDR1 and CDR2: SGDLS, YYNGEE. The ends were cut back, 2 bases at V and 5 bases at J, with 7 bases in the middle. The CDR3 totals 13 residues. As DNA, the CDR3 is TGTGCCAGCAGCGTCCTCCAGACCGGGGAGCTGTTTTTT. This sequence encodes CASSVLQTGELFF.

The chain uses TRBV10-3 and TRBJ2-3; D gene uncertain. Germline assignment: CDR1 ENHRY and CDR2 SYGVKD. The V and J ends lost 11 bases and 0 bases respectively, with 12 bases between them. This CDR3 is 13 amino acids long. The CDR3 bases are TGTGCCTCGGCCGATACTAGCACAGATACGCAGTATTTT. Protein product: CASADTSTDTQYF.

This chain uses TRBV5-1 with TRBJ1-5; D is unresolved. Trimming pared 7 bases from V and 6 bases from J, leaving 14 bases between. Germline values: CDR1 SGHRS, CDR2 YFSETQ. The CDR3 extends over 13 amino acids. CDR3 DNA sequence: TGCGCCAGCTCCCGAGCAGATGGTCAGCCCCAGCATTTT. The encoded protein is CASSRADGQPQHF.

This sequence joins TRBV19 and TRBJ2-5, with 7 bases matching TRBD2. The CDR3 is 14 residues long. V was pared by 8 bases and J by 4 bases, with 10 bases of the junction left unmatched. The V gene's germline CDR1 is LNHDA and CDR2 SQIVND (reference sequence). The CDR3 region has the DNA TGTGCCAGTGCAAATAGGGGAGGGATAGAGACCCAGTACTTC. Its protein product is CASANRGGIETQYF.

This chain links TRBV7-2 with TRBJ2-5; D gene uncertain. CDR1 is SGHTA, CDR2 FQGNSA, per germline. Trimming pared 1 base from V and 4 bases from J, leaving 16 bases between. This CDR3 spans 16 amino acids. The DNA for the CDR3 is TGTGCCAGCAGCTTAGTTATGGTCTCGACGGGAGAGACCCAGTACTTC. Residues: CASSLVMVSTGETQYF.

The J gene is TRBJ2-3, the V gene TRBV5-1; TRBD1 aligns across 7 bases. The trim removed 2 bases at V and 1 base at J, leaving 7 bases unmatched. This CDR3 is 16 amino acids long. Per the germline V gene, CDR1 is SGHRS and CDR2 is YFSETQ. The CDR3 region has the DNA TGCGCCAGCAGCTTAGGACACGGACAGGGCACAGATACGCAGTATTTT. Amino acids: CASSLGHGQGTDTQYF. Full variable domain (outside the CDR3, taken from reference TRBV5-1 and TRBJ2-3): KAGVTQTPRYLIKTRGQQVTLSCSPISGHRSVSWYQQTPGQGLQFLFEYFSETQRNKGNFPGRFSGRQFSNSRSEMNVSTLELGDSALYLCASSLGHGQGTDTQYFGPGTRLTVL.

The gene calls are TRBV7-3 and TRBJ2-3, with TRBD1 matching over 7 bases. The CDR3 covers 15 residues. V shed 5 bases and J 0 bases; nucleotides not matched to a gene: 5. Germline V gene sequence: CDR1 SGHTA, CDR2 FQGTGA. CDR3 sequence (DNA): TGTGCCAGCAGCAAGACAGGGCTAAGCACAGATACGCAGTATTTT. Translation gives CASSKTGLSTDTQYF.

The rearrangement uses TRBV5-8 and TRBJ1-2; D is unclear. The CDR3 contains 14 residues. The V end was cut by 4 bases, the J end by 4 bases, with 14 bases between. Germline V gene lookup returns CDR1 SGHTS and CDR2 YDEGEE. This CDR3 is CASSRISQIYGYTF. The CDR3 DNA reads TGTGCCAGCAGCCGGATTTCCCAAATCTATGGCTACACCTTC. Based on the CDR3 plus reference TRBV5-8 and TRBJ1-2, the full variable domain is EAGVTQSPTHLIKTRGQQATLRCSPISGHTSVYWYQQALGLGLQFLLWYDEGEERNRGNFPPRFSGRQFPNYSSELNVNALELEDSALYLCASSRISQIYGYTFGSGTRLTVV.

This sequence joins TRBV2 and TRBJ1-3; D unclear. This CDR3 has 13 amino acids. Trimming stripped 1 base from V and 0 bases from J, with 1 base between. In germline, CDR1 is SNHLY, CDR2 FYNNEI. CDR3 DNA sequence: TGTGCCAGCAGTGAAGGCTCTGGAAACACCATATATTTT. Protein: CASSEGSGNTIYF.

The chain couples TRBV2 to TRBJ2-7; D is possibly TRBD2 (7 bases). This CDR3 has 13 residues. V lost 8 bases to trimming and J lost 6 bases, with 17 bases between them. Germline V lookup: CDR1 SNHLY, CDR2 FYNNEI. The CDR3 bases are TGTGCCAGCCACGAGGGGGGGGCCGGCGAGCAGTACTTC. It encodes CASHEGGAGEQYF.

This rearrangement joins TRBV2 to TRBJ1-1; D not resolved. Germline assignment: CDR1 SNHLY and CDR2 FYNNEI. Trimming cost V 7 bases and J 3 bases, with 21 bases left between them. The CDR3 is 16 residues long. This CDR3 is CASNRIQGIQDTEAFF. DNA for the CDR3: TGTGCCAGCAACCGGATCCAAGGGATTCAGGACACTGAAGCTTTCTTT.

The V call is TRBV5-6, the J call TRBJ2-6, with unresolved D. CDR3 length equals 15 residues. The germline V and J ends were trimmed by 3 bases and 4 bases, with 11 bases remaining between them. Germline values: CDR1 SGHDT, CDR2 YYEEEE. The CDR3 here is CASSSTVSGANVLTF. DNA for the CDR3: TGTGCCAGCAGCTCGACGGTGTCGGGGGCCAACGTCCTGACTTTC.

This rearrangement joins TRBV5-4 to TRBJ2-3, with no clear D. Between the trimmed V and J ends, which lost 7 bases and 2 bases, there was a span of 14 bases. The CDR3 consists of 14 residues. Germline assignment: CDR1 SGHNT and CDR2 YYREEE (reference sequence). The CDR3 bases are TGTGCCAGCTCCTGGGCCGCGTACACAGATACGCAGTATTTT. This gives the protein CASSWAAYTDTQYF. Looking up the rest from reference TRBV5-4 and TRBJ2-3 gives the full variable domain: ETGVTQSPTHLIKTRGQQVTLRCSSQSGHNTVSWYQQALGQGPQFIFQYYREEENGRGNFPPRFSGLQFPNYSSELNVNALELDDSALYLCASSWAAYTDTQYFGPGTRLTVL.

The V gene is TRBV27, the J gene TRBJ1-1; no clear D. The germline V and J ends were trimmed by 1 base and 2 bases, with 14 bases remaining between them. The CDR3 totals 16 residues. Looked up from germline, CDR1 is MNHEY and CDR2 is SMNVEV (reference sequence). CDR3 nucleotides: TGTGCCAGCAGTTTATTAATCGGACCGAAAAACACTGAAGCTTTCTTT. It yields the protein CASSLLIGPKNTEAFF.

This rearrangement joins TRBV4-1 to TRBJ2-7, with 9 nucleotides matching TRBD2. The V segment lost 5 bases and the J segment 2 bases; nucleotides outside the gene matches: 19. Germline V gene sequence: CDR1 MGHRA, CDR2 YSYEKL. CDR3 length equals 19 residues. The CDR3 bases are TGCGCCAGCAGCACACGAAGCCGTGGGCTAGCGGGGCTAGCCTACGAGCAGTACTTC. Translation gives CASSTRSRGLAGLAYEQYF.

V and J are TRBV27 and TRBJ1-5; a weak D match, TRBD1 (5 bases). This CDR3 contains 13 residues. V was trimmed by 2 bases and J by 6 bases, leaving 8 bases between them. The germline gives CDR1 MNHEY, CDR2 SMNVEV (reference sequence). This CDR3 reads CASSLQGRQPQHF. CDR3 in DNA: TGTGCCAGCAGTTTACAGGGCCGTCAGCCCCAGCATTTT.

This clone was seen only once. This sequence joins TRBV10-3 and TRBJ2-7; 11 bases agree with TRBD2. Germline values: CDR1 ENHRY, CDR2 SYGVKD. The CDR3 consists of 15 residues. V shed 8 bases and J 3 bases; nucleotides not matched to a gene: 9. The CDR3 sequence: CAILEGLAGFYEQYF. CDR3 coding DNA: TGTGCCATCCTTGAAGGACTAGCGGGTTTCTACGAGCAGTACTTC.

V and J are TRBV5-1 and TRBJ2-3, with D unresolved. Germline V gives CDR1 SGHRS, CDR2 YFSETQ. V gave up 0 bases and J gave up 3 bases, with 11 bases separating them. The CDR3 covers 15 residues. The CDR3 region has the DNA TGCGCCAGCAGCTTGGCGGCAGGTCCGACAGATACGCAGTATTTT. It codes for CASSLAAGPTDTQYF.

This chain joins TRBV11-3 and TRBJ2-3; 13 bases agree with TRBD2. V shed 4 bases and J 5 bases; nucleotides not matched to a gene: 6. This CDR3 region has 16 residues. Germline V CDR1 and CDR2: SGHNT, YENEEA. CDR3 in DNA: TGTGCCAGCAGCTCCGGACTAGCGGGAGCTGGAGATACGCAGTATTTT. Protein product: CASSSGLAGAGDTQYF.

The chain combines TRBV30 with TRBJ1-4; D gene uncertain. Trimming left V 3 bases short and J 5 bases short, with 1 base between. Germline lookup yields CDR1 GTSNPN and CDR2 SVGIG (reference sequence). This CDR3 has 10 amino acids. The CDR3 DNA reads as TGTGCCTGGAGAAATGAAAAACTGTTTTTT. Translation gives CAWRNEKLFF.

This chain joins TRBV5-5 and TRBJ2-7; D possibly corresponds to TRBD2 (6 bases). The CDR3 is 15 amino acids. V was cut by 4 bases and J by 3 bases, with 17 bases left in between. Germline V gene sequence: CDR1 SGHKS, CDR2 YYEKEE (reference sequence). CDR3 loop: CASSRGLRSDYEQYF. CDR3 bases: TGTGCCAGCAGCAGGGGACTCAGGTCCGACTACGAGCAGTACTTC.

The rearrangement links TRBV5-1 to TRBJ2-1; 11 bases align to TRBD2. CDR3 length: 17 amino acids. The trim removed 4 bases at V and 3 bases at J, leaving 9 bases unmatched. CDR1 is SGHRS and CDR2 is YFSETQ in the germline V gene. As DNA, the CDR3 is TGCGCCAGCAGCCGGACCCCAACTAGCGGGAGCTACAATGAGCAGTTCTTC. Translation gives CASSRTPTSGSYNEQFF.

Only one count was recorded for this clone. The V call is TRBV9, the J call TRBJ2-3; 8 bases are shared with TRBD2. Germline V gives CDR1 SGDLS, CDR2 YYNGEE. This CDR3 contains 18 residues. With 0 bases clipped from V and 2 bases from J, the junction kept 11 bases outside the gene matches. As DNA, the CDR3 is TGTGCCAGCAGCGTAGAAGGGGTAGCGGGGAGATACACAGATACGCAGTATTTT. Residues: CASSVEGVAGRYTDTQYF.

The chain combines TRBV7-6 with TRBJ2-7; 11 bases agree with TRBD2. This CDR3 spans 13 amino acids. V lost 8 bases to trimming and J lost 6 bases; unmatched junction nucleotides: 6. In germline, CDR1 is SGHVS, CDR2 FNYEAQ. CDR3 DNA: TGTGCCAGCGGGCTAGCGGGAGGAAGCGAGCAGTACTTC. Protein: CASGLAGGSEQYF.

The chain joins TRBV4-3 to TRBJ2-1, with D uncertain. Between the trimmed V and J ends, which lost 0 bases and 4 bases, there was a span of 16 bases. Per germline, CDR1 LGHNA and CDR2 YSLEER. CDR3 length: 17 amino acids. Here the CDR3 reads CASSQDVSRTLYNEQFF. The CDR3 region has the DNA TGCGCCAGCAGCCAAGATGTGAGTAGGACCCTTTACAATGAGCAGTTCTTC.

This rearrangement joins TRBV13 to TRBJ1-1; D is uncertain. The CDR3 is made up of 15 amino acids. Germline assignment: CDR1 PRHDT and CDR2 FYEKMQ (reference sequence). V gave up 8 bases and J gave up 2 bases, with 18 bases separating them. In nucleotides, the CDR3 is TGTGCCAGCTTTAAGGACGGCAGCCATAACACTGAAGCTTTCTTT. It yields the protein CASFKDGSHNTEAFF. Drawing the rest from reference TRBV13 and TRBJ1-1, the complete variable domain is AAGVIQSPRHLIKEKRETATLKCYPIPRHDTVYWYQQGPGQDPQFLISFYEKMQSDKGSIPDRFSAQQFSDYHSELNMSSLELGDSALYFCASFKDGSHNTEAFFGQGTRLTVV.

The chain employs TRBV19 and TRBJ2-7; 9 bases map to TRBD2. Germline CDR1 and CDR2: LNHDA and SQIVND (reference sequence). The CDR3 has 14 amino acids. V trimming: 5 bases; J trimming: 4 bases; junction bases outside the gene matches: 6. Here the CDR3 DNA reads TGTGCCAGTAGTTATAGGCGGGAGGGGTACGAGCAGTACTTC. Its protein product is CASSYRREGYEQYF.

This chain joins TRBV11-3 and TRBJ2-7; no definite D call. Trimming shortened V by 1 base and J by 6 bases, and 4 bases separated the two germline ends. Germline V gives CDR1 SGHNT, CDR2 YENEEA. CDR3 length: 11 residues. CDR3 protein: CASSLGTEQYF. For the CDR3, the DNA is TGTGCCAGCAGCTTAGGGACCGAGCAGTACTTC.